The next 25 T cell receptor beta chains were all read from a single sample in a study of CD8+ T cells in alopecia areata. Stated treatment: oral pan-JAK inhibitor, 5-10 mg twice daily. Following RNA extraction, reverse transcription yielded cDNA that acted as the sequencing template. TCRdb's table, derived via immunoSEQ multiplex PCR, lists solely in-frame clones and lacks some. This table holds some 120,000 clones, over 60% found once. The material was CD4+ T cells sorted from blood, obtained at week 4, from a patient treated with tofacitinib. These receptors were collected from a human donor with alopecia areata.

In the case of this clone: Germline and junction disagree at one end, which may indicate a read error. This sequence joins TRBV4-1 and TRBJ1-4; 7 bases align to TRBD1. The CDR3 consists of 13 residues. CDR1 and CDR2 (germline): MGHRA, YSYEKL. The CDR3 spells CASSQTQAGGSVF. In DNA, the CDR3 is TGCGCCAGCAGCCAGACCCAGGCAGGGGGAAGCGTTTTT.

V and J are TRBV25-1 and TRBJ2-1; possibly TRBD2 for D (5 bases). V lost 7 bases and J 0 bases, leaving 13 bases between the germline ends. This CDR3 has 15 residues. Per the germline V gene, CDR1 is MGHDK and CDR2 is SYGVNS. The CDR3 here is CASTRFGNSYNEQFF. CDR3 nucleotide sequence: TGTGCCAGCACTCGGTTCGGGAACTCCTACAATGAGCAGTTCTTC.

The chain uses TRBV30 and TRBJ1-1, with D possibly matching TRBD1 (5 bases). The CDR3 runs to 17 residues. CDR1 GTSNPN and CDR2 SVGIG come from the germline V gene (reference sequence). V lost 0 bases to trimming and J lost 0 bases, with 17 bases between them. The CDR3 loop is CAWSVPLDSEMNTEAFF. CDR3 bases: TGTGCCTGGAGTGTACCCCTTGACAGTGAGATGAACACTGAAGCTTTCTTT.

The rearrangement uses TRBV9 and TRBJ1-2; D ambiguous. The germline V gene has CDR1 SGDLS and CDR2 YYNGEE. This CDR3 comprises 12 residues. V was pared by 0 bases and J by 4 bases, with 4 bases between. The CDR3: CASSVGFYGYTF. The DNA for the CDR3 is TGTGCCAGCAGCGTAGGGTTCTATGGCTACACCTTC.

This clone was counted only a few times. The V and J genes are TRBV6-5 and TRBJ2-6; perhaps TRBD2 as D (5 bases). CDR1 and CDR2 from the germline V gene are MNHEY and SVGAGI. With 7 bases removed from V and 3 bases from J, the gap between germline ends came to 10 bases. The CDR3 length is 14 residues. CDR3 nucleotides: TGTGCCAGCAAACCTAGCTTTGGGGCCAACGTCCTGACTTTC. Translated, it gives CASKPSFGANVLTF.

The chain recombines TRBV5-4 with TRBJ2-2; D not resolved. The CDR3 covers 15 residues. V dropped 4 bases and J dropped 7 bases, with 17 bases sitting between them. In germline, CDR1 is SGHNT, CDR2 YYREEE (reference sequence). CDR3 residues: CASSPRLAHGGELFF. As DNA, the CDR3 is TGTGCCAGCAGCCCCCGTTTGGCACACGGCGGGGAGCTGTTTTTT.

The gene calls are TRBV9 and TRBJ1-4, with no clear D. The CDR3 has 14 residues. Trimming removed 0 bases from V and 4 bases from J, with 7 bases in between. The germline CDR1 and CDR2 sequences are SGDLS and YYNGEE. CDR3 loop: CASSVARDNEKLFF. In DNA, the CDR3 is TGTGCCAGCAGCGTAGCACGGGATAATGAAAAACTGTTTTTT.

This clone was observed a handful of times. CDR3 sequence (DNA): TGTGCCAGCAGTATCCCGCCGCCGGGCTATGGCTACACCTTC. It specifies CASSIPPPGYGYTF. The genes are TRBV2 and TRBJ1-2; D is unresolved. In germline, CDR1 is SNHLY, CDR2 FYNNEI. This CDR3 region has 14 residues. Trimming pared 5 bases from V and 4 bases from J, leaving 14 bases between.

This clone was seen only once. The chain uses TRBV15 and TRBJ2-7, with 7 bases lining up with TRBD1. There are 15 residues in the CDR3. CDR1 and CDR2 from the germline V gene are LNHNV and YYDKDF (reference sequence). J lost 1 base, V lost 4 bases, and 7 bases had no gene match. The CDR3 protein is CATSIETGSSYEQYF. The CDR3 nucleotides are TGTGCCACCAGCATCGAGACAGGGTCTTCCTACGAGCAGTACTTC.

V is TRBV5-4 and J is TRBJ1-1; the D gene is possibly TRBD1 (6 bases). Germline assignment: CDR1 SGHNT and CDR2 YYREEE (reference sequence). This CDR3 spans 12 amino acids. V was trimmed by 4 bases and J by 7 bases, leaving 11 bases between them. The CDR3 DNA reads as TGTGCCAGCAGCGGTGGGACAATTGAAGCTTTCTTT. Protein product: CASSGGTIEAFF.

This chain links TRBV7-2 with TRBJ1-6, with D maybe TRBD1 (5 bases). CDR1 is SGHTA, CDR2 FQGNSA, per germline. Trimming took 5 bases from V and 5 from J, leaving 22 bases between them. This CDR3 is built from 18 residues. CDR3 nucleotides: TGTGCCAGCAGCCCAAGACCGCCGCTAGGACACCATAATTCACCCCTCCACTTT. Translating gives CASSPRPPLGHHNSPLHF.

The V gene is TRBV7-2, the J gene TRBJ2-3, with TRBD2 matching over 7 bases. Germline values: CDR1 SGHTA, CDR2 FQGNSA. The CDR3 runs to 15 residues. Germline trimming cut 2 bases from V and 2 bases from J; bases unmatched to any gene: 4. The CDR3 bases are TGTGCCAGCAGCTTAAGCGGGGAGGTCACAGATACGCAGTATTTT. Encoded protein: CASSLSGEVTDTQYF.

The chain has TRBV29-1 and TRBJ2-3; D remains unclear. Trimming pared 1 base from V and 6 bases from J, leaving 5 bases between. The germline gives CDR1 SQVTM, CDR2 ANQGSEA. The CDR3 spans 11 residues. CDR3 amino acids: CSVEVSDTQYF. DNA for the CDR3: TGCAGCGTTGAAGTGTCGGATACGCAGTATTTT.

This clone was seen only a few times. V and J are TRBV29-1 and TRBJ2-4; TRBD1 aligns across 7 bases. The CDR3 covers 12 residues. Trimming cost V 4 bases and J 6 bases; bases outside gene matches: 3. Germline CDR1 SQVTM, CDR2 ANQGSEA. The CDR3 reads CSVGHRGNIQYF. The CDR3 DNA reads as TGCAGCGTTGGGCACAGGGGAAACATTCAGTACTTC.

This clone was observed once. The chain recombines TRBV2 with TRBJ2-5; D is undetermined. The germline gives CDR1 SNHLY, CDR2 FYNNEI. V was trimmed by 5 bases and J by 4 bases, leaving 2 bases between them. There are 10 residues in the CDR3. This CDR3 is CASSRETQYF. The CDR3 nucleotides are TGTGCCAGCAGTCGAGAGACCCAGTACTTC.

The chain combines TRBV29-1 with TRBJ2-5, with 7 bases that match TRBD1. Trimming cost V 4 bases and J 1 base; bases outside gene matches: 3. The germline CDR1 and CDR2 sequences are SQVTM and ANQGSEA. This CDR3 contains 13 residues. CDR3 loop: CSVVTGSQETQYF. CDR3 nucleotides: TGCAGCGTTGTGACAGGGTCCCAAGAGACCCAGTACTTC.

This clone appeared once. One end of the junction fails to match germline, which may point to a read error. CDR3 amino acids: CASPPPPGIGYTF. In DNA form, the CDR3 reads TGTGCCAGCCCACCACCGCCGGGTATTGGCTACACCTTC. The chain employs TRBV18 and TRBJ1-2, with no clear D. This CDR3 region has 13 residues. Germline V lookup: CDR1 KGHSH, CDR2 LQKENI. Filled out from reference TRBV18 and TRBJ1-2, the complete variable domain reads NAGVMQNPRHLVRRRGQEARLRCSPMKGHSHVYWYRQLPEEGLKFMVYLQKENIIDESGMPKERFSAEFPKEGPSILRIQQVVRGDSAAYFCASPPPPGIGYTFGSGTRLTVV.

This clone showed up just a few times. The V and J genes are TRBV7-9 and TRBJ2-5; no clear D. Germline CDR1 and CDR2: SEHNR and FQNEAQ (reference sequence). This CDR3 has 13 residues. Trimming removed 3 bases from V and 7 bases from J, with 12 bases in between. The CDR3 sequence: CASSLGTKGTQYF. In DNA form, the CDR3 reads TGTGCCAGCAGCTTGGGAACTAAGGGGACCCAGTACTTC.

The rearrangement uses TRBV7-9 and TRBJ2-7; 10 bases line up with TRBD1. CDR3 length: 14 residues. Germline CDR1 SEHNR, CDR2 FQNEAQ (reference sequence). Trimming at V came to 5 bases and at J to 7 bases, leaving 8 bases not matched to a gene. CDR3 DNA sequence: TGTGCCAGCAGCCCTCCGGGACAGGGGTATGAGCAGTACTTC. Translated, it gives CASSPPGQGYEQYF.

As for this clone: The junction shows a germline mismatch at one end, possibly a read error. The chain couples TRBV30 to TRBJ2-7; tentative D call: TRBD2 (6 bases). The CDR3 extends over 13 amino acids. Germline CDR1 GTSNPN, CDR2 SVGIG (reference sequence). The CDR3 sequence is CAWSLSYGHTEGF. In DNA, the CDR3 is TGTGCCTGGAGCCTGAGTTATGGACATACGGAGGGCTTC.

V usage is TRBV28 and J usage is TRBJ2-5; 10 bases line up with TRBD1. V dropped 2 bases and J dropped 4; count of bases not matched to a gene: 10. CDR1 and CDR2 from the germline V gene are MDHEN and SYDVKM. The CDR3 is made up of 17 amino acids. CDR3 amino acids: CASSLRNRDRGVETQYF. The CDR3 DNA sequence: TGTGCCAGCAGTTTACGGAATCGGGACAGGGGTGTAGAGACCCAGTACTTC.

J is TRBJ2-7 and V is TRBV5-1; 7 nucleotides match TRBD1. The CDR3 extends over 14 amino acids. V trimming: 7 bases; J trimming: 2 bases; junction bases outside the gene matches: 9. The germline CDR1 and CDR2 sequences are SGHRS and YFSETQ. The DNA for the CDR3 is TGCGCCAGCCGGGCAGGGGGAGCAACCTACGAGCAGTACTTC. This gives the protein CASRAGGATYEQYF.

This clone was seen a few times. V and J are TRBV7-2 and TRBJ2-7; 14 positions agree with TRBD2. The CDR3 extends over 15 amino acids. Trimming removed 7 bases from V and 8 bases from J; junction bases left unmatched: 10. Germline lookup yields CDR1 SGHTA and CDR2 FQGNSA. This CDR3 is CASTTSGGAEFKQYF. The CDR3 DNA is TGTGCCAGCACGACTAGCGGGGGGGCCGAATTCAAGCAGTACTTC.

The V gene is TRBV19, the J gene TRBJ2-6, with D unclear. The germline V and J ends were trimmed by 5 bases and 0 bases, with 8 bases remaining between them. This CDR3 contains 15 residues. CDR1 and CDR2 (germline): LNHDA, SQIVND (reference sequence). As DNA, the CDR3 is TGTGCCAGTAGTCCGGACCTCTCTGGGGCCAACGTCCTGACTTTC. Its protein is CASSPDLSGANVLTF.

This clone was seen only a few times. This chain joins TRBV7-9 and TRBJ1-5, with D unresolved. This CDR3 spans 14 amino acids. Germline CDR1 and CDR2: SEHNR and FQNEAQ (reference sequence). V was pared by 4 bases and J by 7 bases, with 14 bases between. The CDR3 is CASSSRESGQPQHF. The CDR3 DNA is TGTGCCAGCAGCTCCCGGGAGAGCGGGCAGCCCCAGCATTTT.